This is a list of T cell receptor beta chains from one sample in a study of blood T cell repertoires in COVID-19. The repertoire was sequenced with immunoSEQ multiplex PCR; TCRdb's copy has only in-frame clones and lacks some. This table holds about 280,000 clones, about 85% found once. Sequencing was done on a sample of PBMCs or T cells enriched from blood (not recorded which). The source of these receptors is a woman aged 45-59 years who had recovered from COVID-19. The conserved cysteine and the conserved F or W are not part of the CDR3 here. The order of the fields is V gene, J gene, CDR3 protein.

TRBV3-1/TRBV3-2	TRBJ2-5	ASSSRLAGGLQETQY
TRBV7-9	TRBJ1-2	ASSLLSGVNYGYT
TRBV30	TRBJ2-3	ACPWASGRPDTQY
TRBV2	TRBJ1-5	ASKASTGSRQPQH
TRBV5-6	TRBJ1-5	ASSLWRDSNQPQH
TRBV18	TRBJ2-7	ASSVRDRALYEQY
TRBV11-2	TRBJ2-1	ASSLGWRSSYNEQF
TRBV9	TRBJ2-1	ASSVGTGTGANEQF
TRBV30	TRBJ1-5	AWDRGNQPQH
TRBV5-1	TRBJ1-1	ASSYKGPAEGGWAEAF
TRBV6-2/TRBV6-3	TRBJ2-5	ASSYGLGRGETQY
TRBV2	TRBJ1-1	ASSVQGLQNTEAF
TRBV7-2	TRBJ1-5	ASSQGTGNQPQH
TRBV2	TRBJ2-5	ASSGGRGETQY